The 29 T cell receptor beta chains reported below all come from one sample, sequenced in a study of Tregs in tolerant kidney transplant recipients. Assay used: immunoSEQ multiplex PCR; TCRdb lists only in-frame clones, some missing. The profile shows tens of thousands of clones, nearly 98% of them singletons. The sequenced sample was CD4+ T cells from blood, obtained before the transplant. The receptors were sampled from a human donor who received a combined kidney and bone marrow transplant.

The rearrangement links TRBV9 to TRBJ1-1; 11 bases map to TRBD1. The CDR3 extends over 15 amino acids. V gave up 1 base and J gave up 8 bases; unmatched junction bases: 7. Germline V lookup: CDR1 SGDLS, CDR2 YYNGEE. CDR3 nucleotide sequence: TGTGCCAGCAGCGTAAGATTTGGACAGGGGGCGGAAGCTTTCTTT. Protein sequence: CASSVRFGQGAEAFF.

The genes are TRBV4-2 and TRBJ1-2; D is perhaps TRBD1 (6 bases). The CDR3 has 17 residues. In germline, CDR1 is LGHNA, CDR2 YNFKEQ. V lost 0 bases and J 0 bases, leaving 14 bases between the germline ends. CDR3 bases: TGTGCCAGCAGCCAAGATTCCTGGACAGTTGCTAACTATGGCTACACCTTC. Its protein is CASSQDSWTVANYGYTF.

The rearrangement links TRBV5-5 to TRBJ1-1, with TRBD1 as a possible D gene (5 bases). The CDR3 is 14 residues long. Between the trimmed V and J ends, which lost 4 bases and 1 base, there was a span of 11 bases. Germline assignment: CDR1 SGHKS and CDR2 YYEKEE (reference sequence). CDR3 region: CASSLQASNTEAFF. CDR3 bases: TGTGCCAGCAGCCTACAGGCATCGAACACTGAAGCTTTCTTT.

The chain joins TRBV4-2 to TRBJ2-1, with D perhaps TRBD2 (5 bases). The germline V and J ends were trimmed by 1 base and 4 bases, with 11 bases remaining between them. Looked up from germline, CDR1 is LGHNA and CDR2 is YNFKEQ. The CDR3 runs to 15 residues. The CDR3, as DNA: TGTGCCAGCAGCCAAGTGGACGAGGGTTACAATGAGCAGTTCTTC. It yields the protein CASSQVDEGYNEQFF.

CDR3 DNA sequence: TGTGCCAGTAGTATCAAGGGGTCGAGCTCCTACGAGCAGTACTTC. This codes for CASSIKGSSSYEQYF. The chain uses TRBV19 and TRBJ2-7, with D perhaps matching TRBD1 (5 bases). Looked up from germline, CDR1 is LNHDA and CDR2 is SQIVND (reference sequence). With 3 bases removed from V and 0 bases from J, the gap between germline ends came to 12 bases. The CDR3 runs 15 residues. The full variable domain, rest sourced from reference TRBV19 and TRBJ2-7, is DGGITQSPKYLFRKEGQNVTLSCEQNLNHDAMYWYRQDPGQGLRLIYYSQIVNDFQKGDIAEGYSVSREKKESFPLTVTSAQKNPTAFYLCASSIKGSSSYEQYFGPGTRLTVT.

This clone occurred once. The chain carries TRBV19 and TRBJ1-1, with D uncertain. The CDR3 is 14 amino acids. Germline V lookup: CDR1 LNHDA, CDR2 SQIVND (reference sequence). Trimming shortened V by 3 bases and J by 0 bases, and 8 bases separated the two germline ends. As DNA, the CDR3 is TGTGCCAGTAGTATCAGACACCTGAACACTGAAGCTTTCTTT. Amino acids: CASSIRHLNTEAFF. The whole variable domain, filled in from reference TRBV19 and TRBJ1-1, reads DGGITQSPKYLFRKEGQNVTLSCEQNLNHDAMYWYRQDPGQGLRLIYYSQIVNDFQKGDIAEGYSVSREKKESFPLTVTSAQKNPTAFYLCASSIRHLNTEAFFGQGTRLTVV.

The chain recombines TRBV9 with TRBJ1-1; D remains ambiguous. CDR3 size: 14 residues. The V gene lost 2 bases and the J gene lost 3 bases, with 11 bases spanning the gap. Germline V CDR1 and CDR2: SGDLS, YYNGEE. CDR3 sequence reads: CASSVGRVDTEAFF. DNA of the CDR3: TGTGCCAGCAGCGTCGGGAGGGTAGACACTGAAGCTTTCTTT.

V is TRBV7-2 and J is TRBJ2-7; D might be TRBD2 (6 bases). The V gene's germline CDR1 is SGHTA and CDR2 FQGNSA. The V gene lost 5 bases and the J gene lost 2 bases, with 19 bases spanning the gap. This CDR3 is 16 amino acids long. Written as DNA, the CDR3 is TGTGCCAGCAGCCTCAATCTGGGGACTGTTACCTACGAGCAGTACTTC. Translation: CASSLNLGTVTYEQYF.

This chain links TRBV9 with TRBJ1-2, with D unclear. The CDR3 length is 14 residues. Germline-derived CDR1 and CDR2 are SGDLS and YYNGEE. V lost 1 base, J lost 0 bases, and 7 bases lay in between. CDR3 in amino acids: CASSVWEANYGYTF. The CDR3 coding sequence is TGTGCCAGCAGCGTATGGGAGGCTAACTATGGCTACACCTTC.

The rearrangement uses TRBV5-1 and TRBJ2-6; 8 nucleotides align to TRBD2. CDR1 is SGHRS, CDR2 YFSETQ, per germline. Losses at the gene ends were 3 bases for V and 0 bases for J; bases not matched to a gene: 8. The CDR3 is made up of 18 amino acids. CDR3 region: CASSYLAGLSSGANVLTF. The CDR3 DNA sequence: TGCGCCAGCAGCTACTTAGCGGGACTCAGCTCTGGGGCCAACGTCCTGACTTTC.

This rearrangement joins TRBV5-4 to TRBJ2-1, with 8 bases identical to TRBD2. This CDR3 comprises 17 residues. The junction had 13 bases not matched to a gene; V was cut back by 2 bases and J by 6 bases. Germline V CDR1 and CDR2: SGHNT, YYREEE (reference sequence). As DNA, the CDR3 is TGTGCCAGCAGCTTTGGACTAGCCGGAGCCAGAGGCAATGAGCAGTTCTTC. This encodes CASSFGLAGARGNEQFF.

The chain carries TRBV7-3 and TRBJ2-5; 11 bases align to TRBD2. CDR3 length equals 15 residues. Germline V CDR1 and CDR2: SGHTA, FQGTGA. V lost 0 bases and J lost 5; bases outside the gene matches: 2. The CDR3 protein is CASSLTRTSGETQYF. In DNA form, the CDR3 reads TGTGCCAGCAGCTTAACCAGGACTAGCGGGGAGACCCAGTACTTC.

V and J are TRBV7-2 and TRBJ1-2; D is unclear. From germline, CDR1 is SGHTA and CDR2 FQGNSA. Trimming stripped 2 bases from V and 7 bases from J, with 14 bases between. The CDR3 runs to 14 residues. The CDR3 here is CASSLFEGGFGYTF. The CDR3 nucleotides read TGTGCCAGCAGCTTATTTGAGGGAGGCTTTGGCTACACCTTC. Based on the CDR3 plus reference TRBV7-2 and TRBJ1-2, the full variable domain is GAGVSQSPSNKVTEKGKDVELRCDPISGHTALYWYRQSLGQGLEFLIYFQGNSAPDKSGLPSDRFSAERTGGSVSTLTIQRTQQEDSAVYLCASSLFEGGFGYTFGSGTRLTVV.

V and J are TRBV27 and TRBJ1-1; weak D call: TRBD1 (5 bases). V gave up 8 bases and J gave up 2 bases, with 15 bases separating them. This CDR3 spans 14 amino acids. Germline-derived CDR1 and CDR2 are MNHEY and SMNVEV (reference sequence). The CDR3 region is CASASPRENTEAFF. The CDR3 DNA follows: TGTGCCAGCGCGAGCCCCAGGGAAAACACTGAAGCTTTCTTT.

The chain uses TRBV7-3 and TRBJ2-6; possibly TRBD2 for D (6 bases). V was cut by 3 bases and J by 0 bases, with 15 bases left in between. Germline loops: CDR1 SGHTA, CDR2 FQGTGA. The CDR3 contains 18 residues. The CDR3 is CASSFRSSGNSGANVLTF. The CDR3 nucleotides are TGTGCCAGCAGCTTTCGTAGTAGCGGTAACTCTGGGGCCAACGTCCTGACTTTC. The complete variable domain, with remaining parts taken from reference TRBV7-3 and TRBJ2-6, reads GAGVSQTPSNKVTEKGKYVELRCDPISGHTALYWYRQSLGQGPEFLIYFQGTGAADDSGLPNDRFFAVRPEGSVSTLKIQRTERGDSAVYLCASSFRSSGNSGANVLTFGAGSRLTVL.

CDR3 loop: CASSQGPQRGSYNEQFF. The CDR3 bases are TGCGCCAGCAGCCAAGGGCCCCAACGGGGCTCCTACAATGAGCAGTTCTTC. The gene calls are TRBV4-1 and TRBJ2-1; D possibly corresponds to TRBD2 (5 bases). The CDR3 consists of 17 residues. Germline V gene data show CDR1 as MGHRA and CDR2 as YSYEKL. V lost 1 base and J lost 0, with 13 bases in between.

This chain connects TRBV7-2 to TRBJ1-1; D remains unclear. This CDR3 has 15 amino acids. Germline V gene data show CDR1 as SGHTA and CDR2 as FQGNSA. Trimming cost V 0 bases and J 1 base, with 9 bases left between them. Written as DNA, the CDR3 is TGTGCCAGCAGCTTAGCGAGGGCAGCGAACACTGAAGCTTTCTTT. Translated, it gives CASSLARAANTEAFF. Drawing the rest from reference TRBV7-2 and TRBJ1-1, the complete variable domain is GAGVSQSPSNKVTEKGKDVELRCDPISGHTALYWYRQSLGQGLEFLIYFQGNSAPDKSGLPSDRFSAERTGGSVSTLTIQRTQQEDSAVYLCASSLARAANTEAFFGQGTRLTVV.

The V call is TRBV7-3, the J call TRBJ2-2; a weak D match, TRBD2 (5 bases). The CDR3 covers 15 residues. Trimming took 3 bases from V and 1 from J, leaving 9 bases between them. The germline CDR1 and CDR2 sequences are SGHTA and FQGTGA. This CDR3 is CASSFTGMNTGELFF. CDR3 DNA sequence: TGTGCCAGCAGCTTTACCGGGATGAACACCGGGGAGCTGTTTTTT.

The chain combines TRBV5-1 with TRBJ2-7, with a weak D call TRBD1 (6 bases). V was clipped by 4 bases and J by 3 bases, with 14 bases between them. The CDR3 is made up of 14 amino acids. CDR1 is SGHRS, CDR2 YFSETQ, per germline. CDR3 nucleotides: TGCGCCAGCAGCCTCCGGGACACAAACTACGAGCAGTACTTC. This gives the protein CASSLRDTNYEQYF. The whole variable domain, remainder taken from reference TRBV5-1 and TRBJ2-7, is KAGVTQTPRYLIKTRGQQVTLSCSPISGHRSVSWYQQTPGQGLQFLFEYFSETQRNKGNFPGRFSGRQFSNSRSEMNVSTLELGDSALYLCASSLRDTNYEQYFGPGTRLTVT.

CDR3 coding DNA: TGTGCCTGGAGTGTACGGGATACGCAGTATTTT. Its protein is CAWSVRDTQYF. The V call is TRBV30, the J call TRBJ2-3; D gene unclear. The CDR3 runs 11 residues. Germline V gene data show CDR1 as GTSNPN and CDR2 as SVGIG (reference sequence). The V and J ends lost 0 bases and 6 bases respectively, with 4 bases between them. The full variable domain, completed using reference TRBV30 and TRBJ2-3, is SQTIHQWPATLVQPVGSPLSLECTVEGTSNPNLYWYRQAAGRGLQLLFYSVGIGQISSEVPQNLSASRPQDRQFILSSKKLLLSDSGFYLCAWSVRDTQYFGPGTRLTVL.

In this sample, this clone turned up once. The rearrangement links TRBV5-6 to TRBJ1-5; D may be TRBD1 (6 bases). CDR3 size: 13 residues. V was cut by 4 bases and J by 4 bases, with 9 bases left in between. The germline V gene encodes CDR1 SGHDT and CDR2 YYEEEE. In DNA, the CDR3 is TGTGCCAGCAGCCCCCAGGGGAATCAGCCCCAGCATTTT. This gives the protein CASSPQGNQPQHF.

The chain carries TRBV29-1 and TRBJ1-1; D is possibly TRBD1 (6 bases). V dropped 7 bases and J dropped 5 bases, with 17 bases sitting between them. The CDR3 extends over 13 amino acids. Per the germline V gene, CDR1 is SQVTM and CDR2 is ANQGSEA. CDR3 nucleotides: TGCAGCGGGGAGGGGGTTGTGAGGACTGAAGCTTTCTTT. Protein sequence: CSGEGVVRTEAFF.

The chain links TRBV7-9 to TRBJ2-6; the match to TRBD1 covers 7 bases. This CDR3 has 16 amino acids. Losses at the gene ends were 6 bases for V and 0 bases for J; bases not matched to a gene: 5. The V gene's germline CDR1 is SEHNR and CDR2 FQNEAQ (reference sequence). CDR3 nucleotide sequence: TGTGCCAGCAGGCGAGGGGGCGACTCTGGGGCCAACGTCCTGACTTTC. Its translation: CASRRGGDSGANVLTF.

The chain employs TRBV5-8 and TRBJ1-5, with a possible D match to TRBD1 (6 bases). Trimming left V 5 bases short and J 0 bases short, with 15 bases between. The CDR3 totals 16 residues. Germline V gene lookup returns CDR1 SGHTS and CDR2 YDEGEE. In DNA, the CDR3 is TGTGCCAGCAGTCCTGGACAGACATATAGCAATCAGCCCCAGCATTTT. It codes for CASSPGQTYSNQPQHF.

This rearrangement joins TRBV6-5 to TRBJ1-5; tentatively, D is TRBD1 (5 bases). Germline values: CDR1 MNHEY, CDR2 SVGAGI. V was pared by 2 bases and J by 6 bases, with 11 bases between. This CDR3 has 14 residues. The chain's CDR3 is CASSYQTGGQPQHF. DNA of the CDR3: TGTGCCAGCAGTTACCAAACAGGCGGTCAGCCCCAGCATTTT.

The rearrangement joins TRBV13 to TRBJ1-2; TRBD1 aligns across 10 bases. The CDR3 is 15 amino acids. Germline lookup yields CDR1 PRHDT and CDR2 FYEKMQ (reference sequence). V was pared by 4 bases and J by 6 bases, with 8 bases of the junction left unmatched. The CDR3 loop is CASSWAGTGEDGYTF. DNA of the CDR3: TGTGCCAGCAGCTGGGCCGGGACAGGGGAGGATGGCTACACCTTC.

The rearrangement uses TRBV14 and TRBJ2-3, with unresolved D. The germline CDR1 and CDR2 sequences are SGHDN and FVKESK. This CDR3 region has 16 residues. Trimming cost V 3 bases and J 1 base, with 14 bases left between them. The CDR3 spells CASSQFASFGTDTQYF. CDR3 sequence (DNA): TGTGCCAGCAGCCAGTTCGCGTCTTTCGGCACAGATACGCAGTATTTT.

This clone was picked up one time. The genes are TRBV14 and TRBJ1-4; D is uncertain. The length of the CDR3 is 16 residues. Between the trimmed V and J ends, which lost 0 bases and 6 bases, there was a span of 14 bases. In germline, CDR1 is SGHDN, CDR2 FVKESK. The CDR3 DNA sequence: TGTGCCAGCAGCCAAGATCTAGGTACCATGGATGAAAAACTGTTTTTT. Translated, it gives CASSQDLGTMDEKLFF. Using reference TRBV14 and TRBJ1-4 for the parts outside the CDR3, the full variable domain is EAGVTQFPSHSVIEKGQTVTLRCDPISGHDNLYWYRRVMGKEIKFLLHFVKESKQDESGMPNNRFLAERTGGTYSTLKVQPAELEDSGVYFCASSQDLGTMDEKLFFGSGTQLSVL.

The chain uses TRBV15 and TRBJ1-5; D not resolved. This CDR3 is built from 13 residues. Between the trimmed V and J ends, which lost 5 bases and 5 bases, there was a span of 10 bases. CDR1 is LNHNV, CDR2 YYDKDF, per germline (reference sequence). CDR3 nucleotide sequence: TGTGCCACCAGCGTATCGCAGGATCAGCCCCAGCATTTT. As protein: CATSVSQDQPQHF.